Below, 2 T cell receptor beta chains from the same sample are listed, as sequenced in a study of shared clonotypes between healthy human individuals (TCRdb year 2020). Library construction relied on the immunoSEQ multiplex PCR assay. TCRdb stores this immuneACCESS table with in-frame sequences only. Part of the clones is absent; in the studies checked, under half of the shortfall reflects unresolved V genes, and no reason is known for the rest. This sample lists about half a million clones; roughly four fifths were detected once. The ten largest clonotypes hold around 12% of the sample. Source material: PBMCs. These receptors were taken from a woman in her forties in good health. Some clones in this sample may be carry-over from other donors' samples.

The rearrangement uses TRBV19 and TRBJ1-3; D is perhaps TRBD1 (5 bases). Germline V CDR1 and CDR2: LNHDA, SQIVND (reference sequence). Trimming took 0 bases from V and 0 from J, leaving 9 bases between them. There are 16 residues in the CDR3. The CDR3 region is CASSIDGTYSGNTIYF. CDR3 coding DNA: TGTGCCAGTAGTATAGACGGGACCTACTCTGGAAACACCATATATTTT.

This chain uses TRBV4-2 with TRBJ2-7; D perhaps matches TRBD2 (5 bases). V was pared by 0 bases and J by 0 bases, with 12 bases between. CDR1 and CDR2 (germline): LGHNA, YNFKEQ. The CDR3 is 16 amino acids. This CDR3 reads CASSQEGLGSSYEQYF. The CDR3 region has the DNA TGTGCCAGCAGCCAAGAAGGGCTGGGGAGCTCCTACGAGCAGTACTTC.